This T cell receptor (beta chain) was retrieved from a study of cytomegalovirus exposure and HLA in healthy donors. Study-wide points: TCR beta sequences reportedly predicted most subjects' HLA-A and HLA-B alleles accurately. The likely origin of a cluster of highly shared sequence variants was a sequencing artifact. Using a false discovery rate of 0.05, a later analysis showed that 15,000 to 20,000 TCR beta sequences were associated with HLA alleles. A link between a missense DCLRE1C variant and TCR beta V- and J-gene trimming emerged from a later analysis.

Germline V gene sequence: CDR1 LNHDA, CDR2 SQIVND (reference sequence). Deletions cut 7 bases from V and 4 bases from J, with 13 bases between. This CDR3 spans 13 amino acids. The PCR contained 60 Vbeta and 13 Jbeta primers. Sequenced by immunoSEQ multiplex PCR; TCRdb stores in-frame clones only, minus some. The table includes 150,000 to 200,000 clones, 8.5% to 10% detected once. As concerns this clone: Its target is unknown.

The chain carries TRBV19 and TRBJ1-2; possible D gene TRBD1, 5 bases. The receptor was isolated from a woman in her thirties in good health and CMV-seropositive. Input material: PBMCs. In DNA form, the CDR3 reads TGTGCCAGTACCCCGGGGGGGTCCTATGGCTACACCTTC. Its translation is CASTPGGSYGYTF.